This TCR beta chain was identified during a study of T cells in Graves' hyperthyroidism and ophthalmopathy. This CDR3 contains 15 residues. V dropped 5 bases and J dropped 13; count of bases not matched to a gene: 11. RNA transcripts were the template for amplifying TCR beta CDR3 regions. The HTBI set primed first-round TCR CDR3 RT-PCR. TCRdb called the multiplex PCR reads again in MiXCR, with one record for every CDR3 protein. This sample has some 350,000 distinct CDR3 sequences; approximately 14% occur once, and the top ten carry approximately 19%. Any patient presenting with uncontrolled infection, other autoimmune disease, pregnancy or lactation was left out. The PBMCs were taken from approximately 11 ml of fresh peripheral blood. A word on this clonotype: A single base separates this from a much larger clone, so it may be a read error.

The chain joins TRBV12-3 or TRBV12-4 to TRBJ2-2; 12 bases agree with TRBD2. Material for sequencing was blood. This receptor was taken from a woman aged 60 to 75 with Graves' ophthalmopathy. CDR3 residues: CASSRTSGTEWVLFF. In DNA, the CDR3 is TGTGCCAGCAGTAGGACTAGCGGGACAGAGTGGGTGCTGTTTTTT.